This is a list of T cell receptor beta chains from one sample in a study of blood T cell repertoires in COVID-19. TCRdb keeps only in-frame clones here, not all; method: immunoSEQ multiplex PCR. The data contain 160,000 or so clones, roughly 89% of them singletons. Material: peripheral blood. The receptors stem from a woman aged 65 to 85 with COVID-19, enrolled during active disease. The CDR3 runs from the conserved cysteine through the conserved F or W.

V gene,CDR3 protein
TRBV3-1/TRBV3-2,CASSAAVVGNTIYF
TRBV10-3,CAIKTGMNTEAFF
TRBV15,CATSRDPPAGVNTDTQYF
TRBV25-1,CASSLQGYEQYF
TRBV24-1,CATSDSGGWETQYF
TRBV27,CASSLTGGSDTQYF
TRBV9,CASSADSNTEAFF
TRBV5-4,CASSSPGQGAYEQYF
TRBV4-1,CASSHEGLAGGHGTDTQYF
TRBV19,CASSITGTMTEAFF
TRBV5-1,CASRRAPSGGETQYF
TRBV27,CASSLRRPTNEKLFF
TRBV6-5,CASSYSRQGKEKLFF
TRBV6-6,CASRPSPRTGELFF
TRBV6-1,CASLGQPNTGELFF
TRBV5-1,CASSSQGLKTGELFF
TRBV3-1/TRBV3-2,CASSRQGADTQYF
TRBV5-1,CASSWTSGGAKYEQYF
TRBV24-1,CATSTPGGPSTDTQYF
TRBV11-2,CASGLRVGTEAFF
TRBV2,CASTQDRAGVSLHF
TRBV5-6,CASSMDTGLVKNIQYF
TRBV9,CASSVGDRNEKLFF
TRBV5-4,CASSLGGGQGPFGNQPQHF
TRBV7-9,CASSLAAGVQETQYF
TRBV11-2,CASSFGVNGELFF
TRBV28,CASSLAPTGDGYTF
TRBV6-6,CASRPQQGASTDTQYF
TRBV28,CASSSGQGFNEQFF